The rows below give T cell receptor beta chains drawn from one sample of a study of CD8+CD57+ T cells in acquired aplastic anemia. In TCRdb, the reads were re-called with MiXCR into one record per CDR3 protein. Of 150,000 to 200,000 distinct CDR3 sequences listed, 48% are singletons. Source material: sorted CD4+, CD8+, or CD8+CD57+ T cells (not recorded which) from PBMCs. These receptors came from a human donor with aplastic anemia. Both conserved end residues are part of each CDR3. The D gene is left open where the match is weak. Size is stated for part of the rows, as once, few or many counts, or as a class when the clone is expanded.

j_call clone_size v_call d_call cdr3_nt cdr3_aa
TRBJ2-1 many TRBV7-3 - TGTGCCAGCAGCTTAACCGCGGGACATAATAATGAGCAGTTCTTC CASSLTAGHNNEQFF
TRBJ2-7 - TRBV10-1 - TGCGCCAGCAGTGAGTCGATCGGGGTTGGAGGGAAATACGAGCAGTACTTC CASSESIGVGGKYEQYF
TRBJ2-3 - TRBV13 - TGTGCCAGCAGCCCCGGCCCAGATACGCAGTATTTT CASSPGPDTQYF
TRBJ2-7 - TRBV10-1 TRBD2 TGCGCCAGCAGTGAGGGGACTAGCGGGAGTATCGAGCAGTACTTC CASSEGTSGSIEQYF
TRBJ2-7 - TRBV6-5 - TGTGCCAGCAGTTACTCAGGGGTCTCCTACGAGCAGTACTTC CASSYSGVSYEQYF
TRBJ2-2 - TRBV15 - TGTGCCACCAGAAGGGTGGTCGGGGAGCTGTTTTTT CATRRVVGELFF
TRBJ2-3 many TRBV24-1 - TGTGCCACCAGTGATTTGCTGGAGTCAGATACGCAGTATTTT CATSDLLESDTQYF
TRBJ1-1 many TRBV2 - TGTGCCAGCACCTCCCGACAGGCTACTGAAGCTTTCTTT CASTSRQATEAFF
TRBJ2-2 few TRBV6-1 - TGTGCCACCCTTGCGAACACCGGGGAGCTGTTTTTT CATLANTGELFF
TRBJ2-1 - TRBV3-1 TRBD2 TGTGCCAGCAGTCGGGGTGCGGGACTAGCAAATGAGCAGTTCTTC CASSRGAGLANEQFF
TRBJ2-5 - TRBV7-6 - TGTGCCAGCAGCTCCCTAGGAGGGGACCAAGAGACCCAGTACTTC CASSSLGGDQETQYF
TRBJ2-3 many TRBV3-1 - TGTGCCAGCAGCCAAGCGGCGGGTACGCAGTATTTT CASSQAAGTQYF
TRBJ1-6 - TRBV29-1 - TGCAGCGTGCAGACAGACTTTAATTCACCCCTCCACTTT CSVQTDFNSPLHF
TRBJ2-5 - TRBV9 - TGTGCCGCAGGGGGGGCGGAGACCCAGTACTTC CAAGGAETQYF
TRBJ2-5 - TRBV7-9 - TGTGCCAGCAGCTTAATGGCGTTGGGGTTTGGAGAGACCCAGTACTTC CASSLMALGFGETQYF
TRBJ1-2 many TRBV7-3 TRBD1 TGTGCCAGCAGCCCCTCTAGGACAGGCACAGGAGGCTATGGCTACACCTTC CASSPSRTGTGGYGYTF
TRBJ2-3 few TRBV10-3 TRBD1 TGTGCCACCAAGGGGGCGTTCGGCACAGATACGCAGTATTTT CATKGAFGTDTQYF
TRBJ2-7 - TRBV19 - TGTGCCAGCCAGGGGGGGGGTCACGAGCAGTACTTC CASQGGGHEQYF
TRBJ2-7 many TRBV9 TRBD2 TGTGCCAGCAGCACTAGCGAATTTGCCTACGAGCAGTACTTC CASSTSEFAYEQYF
TRBJ2-1 many TRBV3-1 - TGTGCCAGCAGCCAAGATCGCAATGAGCAGTTCTTC CASSQDRNEQFF